These 19 T cell receptor beta chains were all obtained from the same sample, sequenced in a study of blood T cells in healthy people across ages (dated by TCRdb to the mid-2010s). Libraries were constructed by 5' RACE. Sequencing was carried out with an Illumina HiSeq 2500. A second PCR of about 6 to 11 cycles was performed with a sample-barcoded 5' primer and a J-beta primer mix. The public reads were run again by TCRdb, first through fastp at Q25 and then through MiXCR, and only productive beta chains were kept. Here each entry gathers all rows of one CDR3 protein and keeps the most common genes and DNA. Across this sample there are 600,000 or so distinct CDR3 sequences, with roughly 30% seen only once. The ten largest make up 15% to 19% of the sample. Material for sequencing was blood. These TCRs come from a woman at least 80 years old in good health.

CDR3 DNA: TGTGCCAGCAGCTTAGATTGGGATTCCTACGAGCAGTACTTC. Its protein is CASSLDWDSYEQYF. The genes are TRBV11-3 and TRBJ2-7; D remains unclear. Per the germline V gene, CDR1 is SGHNT and CDR2 is YENEEA. The length of the CDR3 is 14 residues. Trimming shortened V by 0 bases and J by 1 base, and 7 bases separated the two germline ends.

This clonotype was picked up many times. V is TRBV7-2 and J is TRBJ2-5, with TRBD2 identical over 11 bases. The V and J ends lost 5 bases and 2 bases, in that order; junction bases with no gene match: 7. Germline CDR1 SGHTA, CDR2 FQGNSA. The CDR3 covers 16 residues. CDR3 DNA: TGTGCCAGCAGCCCCCTCGCTAGCGGGGGGCAAGAGACCCAGTACTTC. It codes for CASSPLASGGQETQYF.

Note on this clonotype: A much more abundant neighbour one base away suggests this may be a read error. The chain couples TRBV24-1 to TRBJ2-5; TRBD2 is a possible D gene (5 bases). V was clipped by 3 bases and J by 11 bases, with 24 bases between them. The CDR3 is 16 amino acids. Germline assignment: CDR1 KGHDR and CDR2 SFDVKD. The CDR3 coding sequence is TGTGCCACCAGTGATCAAACCCCGGGATTACGGAATGAGCAGTACTTC. Its protein is CATSDQTPGLRNEQYF.

This sequence joins TRBV5-1 and TRBJ1-1, with 8 bases that match TRBD1. Germline CDR1 reads SGHRS; CDR2 reads YFSETQ. The CDR3 loop spans 15 amino acids. The V gene end was trimmed by 4 bases and the J gene end by 6 bases; junction bases not matched to a gene: 11. CDR3 bases: TGCGCCAGCAGCCCCACCAGGGGGCGTTTCGCTGAAGCTTTCTTT. Translation: CASSPTRGRFAEAFF.

This clonotype was seen ten or more times. This sequence joins TRBV9 and TRBJ2-3; 8 nucleotides agree with TRBD2. Germline-derived CDR1 and CDR2 are SGDLS and YYNGEE. The CDR3 length is 13 residues. Unmatched junction bases numbered 1, after V lost 3 bases and J lost 4 bases. CDR3 nucleotides: TGTGCCAGCAGCGAGGGACTAGCAGATACGCAGTATTTT. This encodes CASSEGLADTQYF.

The V gene is TRBV20-1, the J gene TRBJ2-3; D call uncertain. Looked up from germline, CDR1 is DFQATT and CDR2 is SNEGSKA (reference sequence). Trimming removed 5 bases from V and 1 base from J, with 16 bases in between. The CDR3 has 15 residues. The CDR3 DNA is TGCAGTGCTGCCTTGAGAACAGCTGGCACAGATACGCAGTATTTT. Translated, it gives CSAALRTAGTDTQYF.

This clonotype has a handful of counts. This chain uses TRBV5-4 with TRBJ2-7; weak D call: TRBD2 (6 bases). The CDR3 loop spans 15 amino acids. Germline V lookup: CDR1 SGHNT, CDR2 YYREEE (reference sequence). The V and J ends lost 3 bases and 0 bases respectively, with 13 bases between them. In nucleotides, the CDR3 is TGTGCCAGCAGCTCCCCTGCGGGGAGCTCCTACGAGCAGTACTTC. Amino acids: CASSSPAGSSYEQYF.

With regard to this clonotype: The germline gene is not matched at one end of the junction; a read error may be the cause. This chain links TRBV20-1 with TRBJ2-3, with 8 bases identical to TRBD2. The CDR3 loop spans 17 amino acids. The germline CDR1 and CDR2 sequences are DFQATT and SNEGSKA (reference sequence). CDR3 in DNA: TGCAGTACTAGTGGCCGCGCTAGCGGGTTGTACACAGGTACGCAGTATTTT. Protein: CSTSGRASGLYTGTQYF.

This clonotype came up many times. V usage is TRBV7-8 and J usage is TRBJ1-2; 11 bases align to TRBD1. Germline assignment: CDR1 SGHVS and CDR2 FQNEAQ. V shed 1 base and J 3 bases; nucleotides not matched to a gene: 1. This CDR3 comprises 15 residues. The CDR3 DNA reads TGTGCCAGCAGCTTAGGGGACAGGGGGGACTATGGCTACACCTTC. This gives the protein CASSLGDRGDYGYTF.

The rearrangement joins TRBV5-4 to TRBJ1-2, with no clear D. The V gene's germline CDR1 is SGHNT and CDR2 YYREEE (reference sequence). The CDR3 sequence is 14 residues long. With 0 bases removed from V and 5 bases from J, the gap between germline ends came to 11 bases. In DNA, the CDR3 is TGTGCCAGCAGCTTGGTCGGCGATTCTTATGGCTACACCTTC. Translation gives CASSLVGDSYGYTF.

This clonotype was observed a few times. The chain couples TRBV4-3 to TRBJ2-5, with TRBD2 matching 12 bases. Germline CDR1 LGHNA, CDR2 YSLEER. The V segment lost 0 bases and the J segment 3 bases; nucleotides outside the gene matches: 5. The CDR3 runs 17 residues. As DNA, the CDR3 is TGCGCCAGCAGCCAAGATTATGGACTAGCGGGGAAAGAGACCCAGTACTTC. Translated: CASSQDYGLAGKETQYF.

This clonotype has more than one count but fewer than ten. The chain joins TRBV7-2 to TRBJ2-5; D is undetermined. This CDR3 contains 11 residues. Per the germline V gene, CDR1 is SGHTA and CDR2 is FQGNSA. V shed 3 bases and J shed 13 bases, with 12 bases lying between them. CDR3 sequence (DNA): TGTGCCAGCAGCTTCTACAATGAGCGGTACTTC. Translation: CASSFYNERYF.

The sample holds many counts of this clonotype. J is TRBJ2-7 and V is TRBV12-3 or TRBV12-4; D gene unclear. The CDR3 is 12 amino acids. Between the trimmed V and J ends, which lost 5 bases and 7 bases, there was a span of 12 bases. The CDR3 region is CASSRSQREQYF. Written as DNA, the CDR3 is TGTGCCAGCAGTCGTAGCCAGAGGGAGCAGTACTTC.

Of note for this clonotype: This may stem from a read error, because a much larger clone lies one nucleotide away. The J gene is TRBJ2-3, the V gene TRBV2, with D tentatively TRBD2 (6 bases). This CDR3 spans 14 amino acids. Germline V CDR1 and CDR2: SNHLY, FYNNEI. The V end was cut by 6 bases, the J end by 4 bases, with 14 bases between. CDR3 sequence reads: CASRGDFISDTQYF. In nucleotides, the CDR3 is TGTGCCAGCAGGGGGGACTTTATTTCAGATACGCAGTATTTT.

About this clonotype: A much larger clone differs from this one at a single base, so this may be a read error. The V gene is TRBV9, the J gene TRBJ2-1; 12 nucleotides align to TRBD2. In germline, CDR1 is SGDLS, CDR2 YYNGEE. This CDR3 contains 16 residues. The DNA for the CDR3 is TGTGCCAGCAGCGTAGTGCTAGCGGGGGGGACAGGGGAGCAGTGCTTC. It encodes CASSVVLAGGTGEQCF.

For this clonotype: At one of its ends the junction is not consistent with the germline gene, which may arise from a read error. The chain employs TRBV15 and TRBJ1-1, with D tentatively TRBD1 (6 bases). The CDR3 is made up of 14 amino acids. Germline V gives CDR1 LNHNV, CDR2 YYDKDF (reference sequence). CDR3 nucleotide sequence: TGTGCCACCAGCAGCAACAGGGCTGGGACTGAAGTTTTCTTT. Translated: CATSSNRAGTEVFF.

V is TRBV27 and J is TRBJ1-1, with TRBD1 identical over 8 bases. V lost 6 bases and J lost 2; bases outside the gene matches: 14. Germline V CDR1 and CDR2: MNHEY, SMNVEV (reference sequence). The CDR3 has 17 residues. CDR3 sequence reads: CASSPDRDALGNTEAFF. The CDR3 DNA reads TGTGCCAGCAGCCCGGACAGGGATGCTTTGGGCAACACTGAAGCTTTCTTT.

In this sample, this clonotype turned up many times. This rearrangement joins TRBV20-1 to TRBJ2-5, with D perhaps matching TRBD1 (6 bases). The V gene's germline CDR1 is DFQATT and CDR2 SNEGSKA (reference sequence). The CDR3 spans 16 residues. Trimming pared 6 bases from V and 5 bases from J, leaving 25 bases between. The CDR3 sequence: CSAWDKRGGTGETQYF. For the CDR3, the DNA is TGCAGTGCGTGGGACAAGCGAGGGGGAACAGGGGAGACCCAGTACTTC.

This clonotype was seen many times. The gene calls are TRBV6-5 and TRBJ2-7, with D possibly matching TRBD2 (6 bases). The CDR3 runs 14 residues. Trimming removed 0 bases at V and 3 bases at J, with 9 bases between. Looked up from germline, CDR1 is MNHEY and CDR2 is SVGAGI. The CDR3 coding sequence is TGTGCCAGCAGTTACTCAAGGGGAGGCTACGAGCAGTACTTC. It encodes CASSYSRGGYEQYF.